Listed below are T cell receptor beta chains from one sample, sequenced in a study of identical twins. One entry per CDR3 protein results from TCRdb running MiXCR on the 5' RACE reads. The table has hundreds of thousands of distinct CDR3 sequences, around 20% seen once. The sample was also reused in another study, on T cells expressing NK-cell markers.

Sequenced: PBMCs. Source of these receptors: a woman younger than 35 in good health. Each CDR3 is given with its conserved first and last residue. A D gene is named only where the DNA matches it firmly.

CDR3: CAWSVRTGSYEQYF; V: TRBV30; J: TRBJ2-7; D: TRBD1
CDR3: CASSLPRRAGGSTDTQYF; V: TRBV6-1; J: TRBJ2-3; D: TRBD2
CDR3: CAWSVVGIEQFF; V: TRBV30; J: TRBJ2-1; D: -
CDR3: CASSYDTEYEQYF; V: TRBV6-5; J: TRBJ2-7; D: -
CDR3: CSANRDSDTQYF; V: TRBV20-1; J: TRBJ2-3; D: -
CDR3: CASSHEGGNEQFF; V: TRBV6-4; J: TRBJ2-1; D: -
CDR3: CSARAWGSGRGSYNEQFF; V: TRBV20-1; J: TRBJ2-1; D: TRBD2
CDR3: CAISVAGGRYNEQFF; V: TRBV10-3; J: TRBJ2-1; D: TRBD2
CDR3: CASSLVDSITEAFF; V: TRBV7-9; J: TRBJ1-1; D: -
CDR3: CSATPPGDTQYF; V: TRBV20-1; J: TRBJ2-3; D: -
CDR3: CASSRSDSANTGELFF; V: TRBV12-3/TRBV12-4; J: TRBJ2-2; D: -
CDR3: CSARDPAGIGDEQFF; V: TRBV20-1; J: TRBJ2-1; D: -
CDR3: CASSGGTAVGYTF; V: TRBV9; J: TRBJ1-2; D: -
CDR3: CASSQRFRAYNEQFF; V: TRBV4-3; J: TRBJ2-1; D: -
CDR3: CSARDSVRSRASEQFF; V: TRBV20-1; J: TRBJ2-1; D: -
CDR3: CASSLIGGRDTQYF; V: TRBV4-1; J: TRBJ2-3; D: TRBD1
CDR3: CASSRNQDRQETQYF; V: TRBV18; J: TRBJ2-5; D: -
CDR3: CASSPAGTGVGYTF; V: TRBV5-1; J: TRBJ1-2; D: TRBD1
CDR3: CASRWTDTQYF; V: TRBV5-1; J: TRBJ2-3; D: -
CDR3: CSAKSTDTQYF; V: TRBV29-1; J: TRBJ2-3; D: -
CDR3: CATSRGRNNSPLHF; V: TRBV15; J: TRBJ1-6; D: -
CDR3: CSATDPTYEQYF; V: TRBV20-1; J: TRBJ2-7; D: -
CDR3: CASSVEGGNGYTF; V: TRBV9; J: TRBJ1-2; D: TRBD1
CDR3: CAISESKTGLGGYTF; V: TRBV10-3; J: TRBJ1-2; D: -
CDR3: CAISGGETRPYF; V: TRBV10-3; J: TRBJ2-3; D: -
CDR3: CAISESRASGRSVEQFF; V: TRBV10-3; J: TRBJ2-1; D: TRBD2
CDR3: CASSLVGVSNQPQHF; V: TRBV7-2; J: TRBJ1-5; D: -
CDR3: CASSSWYGTAQETQYF; V: TRBV7-9; J: TRBJ2-5; D: TRBD1
CDR3: CSAQPRSGRGYTQYF; V: TRBV20-1; J: TRBJ2-3; D: TRBD2
CDR3: CSARGLRDVPADTQYF; V: TRBV20-1; J: TRBJ2-3; D: -
CDR3: CASSQKGELFF; V: TRBV3-1; J: TRBJ2-2; D: -
CDR3: CSARQRGPQYF; V: TRBV20-1; J: TRBJ2-3; D: TRBD2
CDR3: CASVGGRDYGYTF; V: TRBV9; J: TRBJ1-2; D: -
CDR3: CASSSRERNEQFF; V: TRBV12-3/TRBV12-4; J: TRBJ2-1; D: -
CDR3: CASSFYRELNTEAFF; V: TRBV12-3/TRBV12-4; J: TRBJ1-1; D: -
CDR3: CSAPPRTADVYGYTF; V: TRBV20-1; J: TRBJ1-2; D: -
CDR3: CASSKQGLNEQYF; V: TRBV11-2; J: TRBJ2-7; D: TRBD1
CDR3: CAISETPEQYF; V: TRBV10-3; J: TRBJ2-7; D: -
CDR3: CASSFQREAGELFF; V: TRBV5-1; J: TRBJ2-2; D: TRBD2
CDR3: CASSSLRQGNPGANVLTF; V: TRBV11-1; J: TRBJ2-6; D: TRBD1
CDR3: CASRRLAGDYNEQFF; V: TRBV12-3/TRBV12-4; J: TRBJ2-1; D: TRBD2
CDR3: CSVSKGSAEAFF; V: TRBV29-1; J: TRBJ1-1; D: -
CDR3: CSAPLRDSTGEQYF; V: TRBV20-1; J: TRBJ2-7; D: -
CDR3: CASSVRGGTANTGELFF; V: TRBV9; J: TRBJ2-2; D: TRBD1
CDR3: CSTRTSGSNEQFF; V: TRBV29-1; J: TRBJ2-1; D: TRBD2
CDR3: CASSALGSPADTQYF; V: TRBV11-2; J: TRBJ2-3; D: -
CDR3: CASSFLAASSYEQYF; V: TRBV12-3/TRBV12-4; J: TRBJ2-7; D: TRBD2
CDR3: CASSLGPRSEAFF; V: TRBV7-9; J: TRBJ1-1; D: -